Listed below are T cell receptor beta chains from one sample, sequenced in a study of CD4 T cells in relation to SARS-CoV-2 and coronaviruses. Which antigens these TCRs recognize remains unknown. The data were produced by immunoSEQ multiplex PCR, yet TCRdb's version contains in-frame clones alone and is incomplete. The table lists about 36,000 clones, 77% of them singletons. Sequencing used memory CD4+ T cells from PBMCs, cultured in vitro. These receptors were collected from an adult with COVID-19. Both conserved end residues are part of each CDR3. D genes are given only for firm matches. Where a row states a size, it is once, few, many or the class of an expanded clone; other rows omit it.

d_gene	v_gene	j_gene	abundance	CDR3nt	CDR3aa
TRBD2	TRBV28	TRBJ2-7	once	TGTGCCAGCAGTTATTTAGGACTAGCGGGAGTGGGGGGCGAGCAGTACTTC	CASSYLGLAGVGGEQYF
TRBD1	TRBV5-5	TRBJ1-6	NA	TGTGCCAGCAGCGGGACAGGGGTTGATTCACCCCTCCACTTT	CASSGTGVDSPLHF
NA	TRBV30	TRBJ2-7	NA	TGTGCCTGGAGCGAGGGGCGACGGCGAAGGCACGAGCAGTACTTC	CAWSEGRRRRHEQYF
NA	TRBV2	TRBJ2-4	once	TGTGCCAGCATAATGCGCATCGGGAACATTCAGTACTTC	CASIMRIGNIQYF
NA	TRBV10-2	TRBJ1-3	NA	TGCGCCAGCAGTGATGAGGGCCTCGGATGGGGAAACACCATATATTTT	CASSDEGLGWGNTIYF
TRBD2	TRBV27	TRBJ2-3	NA	TGTGCCAGCAGATTCTTCGAGGCGGGAGGCACAGATACGCAGTATTTT	CASRFFEAGGTDTQYF
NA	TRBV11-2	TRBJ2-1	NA	TGTGCCACCGACCCTCCATGGGGGAGGGGGTACAATGAGCAGTTCTTC	CATDPPWGRGYNEQFF
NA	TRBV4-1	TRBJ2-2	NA	TGCGCCAGCAGCCACCTGGGTGGGGAGCTGTTTTTT	CASSHLGGELFF
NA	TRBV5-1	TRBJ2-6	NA	TGCGCCAGCAGCGGACACTCTGGGGCCAACGTCCTGACTTTC	CASSGHSGANVLTF
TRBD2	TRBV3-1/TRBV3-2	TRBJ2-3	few	TGTGCCAGCAGCCAACCTCTAGCGGCTGGGCTAGGCACGCAGTATTTT	CASSQPLAAGLGTQYF
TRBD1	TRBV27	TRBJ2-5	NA	TGTGCCAGCAGTTTCTTGGGACAGGGTGGAGAGACCCAGTACTTC	CASSFLGQGGETQYF
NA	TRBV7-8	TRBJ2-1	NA	TGTGCCAGCAGCTTTTTATTAGGGGCCTACAATGAGCAGTTCTTC	CASSFLLGAYNEQFF
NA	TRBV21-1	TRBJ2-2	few	TGTGCCAGCAGCAAAGGCCCGGACGGGACCACCGGGGAGCTGTTTTTT	CASSKGPDGTTGELFF
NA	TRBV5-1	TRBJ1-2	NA	TGCGCCAGCAGCTCCCGTCGGGAGACAGCAGCTAACTATGGCTACACCTTC	CASSSRRETAANYGYTF
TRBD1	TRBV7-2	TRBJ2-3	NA	TGTGCCAGCAGCTTAGTTGGACAGGGGACAGATACGCAGTATTTT	CASSLVGQGTDTQYF
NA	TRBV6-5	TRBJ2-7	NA	TGTGCCAGCAACCGAGAGGGGGTTTACGAGCAGTACTTC	CASNREGVYEQYF
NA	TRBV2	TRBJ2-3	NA	TGTGCCAGCAGTGGGGCGGGAACAACTAGCACAGATACGCAGTATTTT	CASSGAGTTSTDTQYF
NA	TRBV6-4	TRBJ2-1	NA	TGTGCCAGCAGTGACTCAGAGGGGGTCAATGAGCAGTTCTTC	CASSDSEGVNEQFF
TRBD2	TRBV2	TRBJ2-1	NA	TGTGCCAGCAACGAACTAGCGGGAGTAAATGAGCAGTTCTTC	CASNELAGVNEQFF
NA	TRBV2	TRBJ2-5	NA	TGTGCCAGCAGTGTCGGAGAGACCCAGTACTTC	CASSVGETQYF
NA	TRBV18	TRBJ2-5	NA	TGTGCCAGCTCAGCCCGGGGTCAAGAGACCCAGTACTTC	CASSARGQETQYF
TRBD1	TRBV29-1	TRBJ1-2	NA	TGCAGCGTTGAGGGACAGGTTAATGGCTACACCTTC	CSVEGQVNGYTF
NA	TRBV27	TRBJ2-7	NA	TGTGCCAGCAGTTTAGGGGGGAGGAAGTACGAGCAGTACTTC	CASSLGGRKYEQYF
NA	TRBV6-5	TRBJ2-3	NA	TGTGCCAGCAGTTCACGATTGAAGACTAGCACAGATACGCAGTATTTT	CASSSRLKTSTDTQYF
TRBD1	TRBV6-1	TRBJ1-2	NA	TGTGCCAGCAGTGAAGCGGGCAGGGGGATGCGGGGTAACTATGGCTACACCTTC	CASSEAGRGMRGNYGYTF
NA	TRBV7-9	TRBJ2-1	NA	TGTGCCAGCAGCTTAACTGGGGGGTTTTCCGAGCAGTTCTTC	CASSLTGGFSEQFF
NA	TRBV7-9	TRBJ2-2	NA	TGTGCCAGCAGCTTAGATGGGATTCGGCGGAGGCGGGCCGGGGAGCTGTTTTTT	CASSLDGIRRRRAGELFF
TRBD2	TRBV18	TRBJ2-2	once	TGTGCCAGCTCACCAAGGACTAGCGGGAACACCGGGGAGCTGTTTTTT	CASSPRTSGNTGELFF
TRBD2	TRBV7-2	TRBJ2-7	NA	TGTGCCAGCAGCACACGGACTAGCGGGAGTCAGCTCGAGCAGTACTTC	CASSTRTSGSQLEQYF
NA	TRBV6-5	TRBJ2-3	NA	TGTGCCAGCAGTTACGACTTAAGGGGAGATACGCAGTATTTT	CASSYDLRGDTQYF
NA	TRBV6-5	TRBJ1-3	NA	TGTGCCAGCAGTTACGTCGACGGGGTCGGAAACACCATATATTTT	CASSYVDGVGNTIYF
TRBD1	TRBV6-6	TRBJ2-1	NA	TGTGCCAGCAATGCCGGGACAGGGGTGGTCATCAATGAGCAGTTCTTC	CASNAGTGVVINEQFF
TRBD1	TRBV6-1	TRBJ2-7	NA	TGTGCCAGCAGTGAAGAGGGGACAGGGGCCTACGAGCAGTACTTC	CASSEEGTGAYEQYF
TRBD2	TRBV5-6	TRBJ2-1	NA	TGTGCCAGCAGCTTGCCGACTAGCGGGTACTCCAATGAGCAGTTCTTC	CASSLPTSGYSNEQFF
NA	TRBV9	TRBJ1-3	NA	TGTGCCAGCAGCGTAGACGTAAGCTCTGGAAACACCATATATTTT	CASSVDVSSGNTIYF
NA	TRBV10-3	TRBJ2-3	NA	TGTGCCATCAGTGGGGGCCAGGGGAGCACAGATACGCAGTATTTT	CAISGGQGSTDTQYF
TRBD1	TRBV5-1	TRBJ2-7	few	TGCGCCAGCAACACACAGGGGGGACCCTACGAGCAGTACTTC	CASNTQGGPYEQYF
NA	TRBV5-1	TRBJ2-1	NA	TGCGCCAGCAGCTTGGCACAGGTCAATGAGCAGTTCTTC	CASSLAQVNEQFF
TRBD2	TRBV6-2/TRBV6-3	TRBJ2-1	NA	TGTGCCAGCAGTTACACCCGGGGCGGGAGTTGGGATGAGCAGTTCTTC	CASSYTRGGSWDEQFF
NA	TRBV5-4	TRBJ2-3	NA	TGTGCCAGCAGCCCCCCCGATACCGATACGCAGTATTTT	CASSPPDTDTQYF
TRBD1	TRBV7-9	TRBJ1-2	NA	TGTGCCAGCAGTCAAGCAGGGGGAGGAGGCTACACCTTC	CASSQAGGGGYTF
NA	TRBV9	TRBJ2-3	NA	TGTGCCAGCAGCGTAGAAGGAGGGGGCACAGATACGCAGTATTTT	CASSVEGGGTDTQYF
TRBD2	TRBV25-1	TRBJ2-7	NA	TGTGCCAGCAGTGAATTCACTAGCGGGACGTACGAGCAGTACTTC	CASSEFTSGTYEQYF
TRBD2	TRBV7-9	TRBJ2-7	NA	TGTGCCAGCAGCTTAGCGGGGGGGGTAGGAAACGAGCAGTACTTC	CASSLAGGVGNEQYF
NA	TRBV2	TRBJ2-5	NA	TGTGCCAGCAGTGAGGGACCCCCGGGGACCCAGTACTTC	CASSEGPPGTQYF
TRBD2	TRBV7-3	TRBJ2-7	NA	TGTGCCAGCAGCAAGAGCGGGATTGGCTACGAGCAGTACTTC	CASSKSGIGYEQYF
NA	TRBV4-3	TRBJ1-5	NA	TGCGCCAGCAGCCAAGGTTTGCGAAATCAGCCCCAGCATTTT	CASSQGLRNQPQHF
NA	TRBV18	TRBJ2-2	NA	TGTGCCAGCTCCCCGAATCGCGACACCGGGGAGCTGTTTTTT	CASSPNRDTGELFF
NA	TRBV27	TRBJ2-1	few	TGTGCCAGCAGTTTCGACAGCTACAATGAGCAGTTCTTC	CASSFDSYNEQFF
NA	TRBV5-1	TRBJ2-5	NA	TGCGCCAGCAGCTTGGCCGTGGGCGGAGGGACCCAGTACTTC	CASSLAVGGGTQYF
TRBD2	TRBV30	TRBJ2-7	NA	TGTGCCTGGAGTCGTGGAGGGACTAGCGGGACTTACGAGCAGTACTTC	CAWSRGGTSGTYEQYF
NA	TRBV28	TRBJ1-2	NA	TGTGCCAGCAGTTTTCTGGGTAACTATGGCTACACCTTC	CASSFLGNYGYTF
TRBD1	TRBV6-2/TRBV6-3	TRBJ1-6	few	TGTGCCAGCAGTTACTCCAGGATAACAGGGGGAAATTATAATTCACCCCTCCACTTT	CASSYSRITGGNYNSPLHF
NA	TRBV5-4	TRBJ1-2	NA	TGTGCCAGCAGCCATGCCGGGGAATATGGCTACACCTTC	CASSHAGEYGYTF